This T cell receptor beta chain was recorded in a study of blood T cell repertoires in COVID-19. Study as a whole: Donors in the United States, Italy and Spain gave samples during acute or convalescent COVID-19. In each case, the material was cDNA or gDNA derived from T cells, B-cell-depleted T cells, or PBMCs.

This CDR3 region has 12 residues. CDR1 SQVTM and CDR2 ANQGSEA come from the germline V gene. V lost 3 bases and J 8 bases, leaving 11 bases between the germline ends. Some clones are missing from TCRdb's copy, which holds only in-frame ones; the method was immunoSEQ multiplex PCR. The table includes approximately 200,000 clones, 85% to 90% detected once. This clone is a singleton in its sample. Those who participated ranged in age from roughly 18 to 100 years and resided in approximately 23 US areas. The receptor was isolated from a woman aged 18-30 years in a cohort exposed to, infected with or recovered from COVID-19 (not recorded which). The V gene is TRBV29-1, the J gene TRBJ2-1; D remains unclear. Source material: PBMCs or T cells enriched from blood (not recorded which). The CDR3 spells CSVDLHTYEQFF. The CDR3 DNA is TGCAGCGTTGACCTTCACACGTATGAGCAGTTCTTC.